This T cell receptor (beta chain) stems from a study of tumor-infiltrating lymphocytes in primary liver carcinoma. Only a few counts were recorded for this clonotype. Compared with germline, one end of the junction differs, possibly owing to a read error. Taking about 18-30 mg of unsorted bulk tissue, the authors co-extracted RNA and DNA. The patients carried chronic HBV infection and had received no treatment. cDNA specific to TCR beta was made from 500 ng of total RNA, with a constant-region primer employed for priming. Three rounds of nested multiplex PCR with slightly modified ARM-PCR produced TCR beta libraries. The first two PCR rounds, approximately 11 cycles each, used TRBV1-TRBV30 forward primers and a C-beta reverse primer. TCRdb called the multiplex PCR reads again in MiXCR, with one record for every CDR3 protein. The sample holds some 22,000 distinct CDR3 sequences, more than 70% seen once.

This CDR3 is 14 amino acids long. The source of this sequence is a woman aged 25 to 39 with primary liver carcinoma and hepatitis B virus infection. Sequenced sample: liver tumor tissue from sampling region 5. The subset here: tumor region T5, tumor centre. This chain joins TRBV12-3 or TRBV12-4 and TRBJ2-5; possible D gene TRBD1, 5 bases. The DNA for the CDR3 is TGTGCCAGCGGTTTTAAGGGGCTCGTTGAGACTCAGTACTTC. Its protein product is CASGFKGLVETQYF.